Here is one TCR beta chain with its context. The antigen is not known. TCRdb keeps only in-frame clones here, not all; method: immunoSEQ multiplex PCR. The sample comprises roughly 1,800,000 clones, roughly 94% of which are singletons, and 1.2% rests with the top ten. This record belongs to a study of shared clonotypes between healthy human individuals. Study context: The people who gave samples were a couple of women and three men aged 18 to 49.

The CDR3 runs 16 residues. With V trimmed by 4 bases and J by 2 bases, 8 bases remained unmatched. Per the germline V gene, CDR1 is SNHLY and CDR2 is FYNNEI. CD45RO-negative, CCR7-selected cells formed the naive CD8 fraction, which excluded terminally differentiated effector memory CD45RA+ cells. Donors were healthy HIV-negative adults without recently reported acute infections or vaccinations. General study results and limits: Apart from blood, nothing was sampled; tissue repertoires likely differ.

The genes are TRBV2 and TRBJ2-7; 10 nucleotides agree with TRBD1. This clonotype was obtained from a young man in good health. Sequenced input: naive CD8+ T cells sorted from blood. The CDR3 DNA sequence: TGTGCCAGCAGTGGGCTGGACAGGGGGTCACCCTACGAGCAGTACTTC. This gives the protein CASSGLDRGSPYEQYF.